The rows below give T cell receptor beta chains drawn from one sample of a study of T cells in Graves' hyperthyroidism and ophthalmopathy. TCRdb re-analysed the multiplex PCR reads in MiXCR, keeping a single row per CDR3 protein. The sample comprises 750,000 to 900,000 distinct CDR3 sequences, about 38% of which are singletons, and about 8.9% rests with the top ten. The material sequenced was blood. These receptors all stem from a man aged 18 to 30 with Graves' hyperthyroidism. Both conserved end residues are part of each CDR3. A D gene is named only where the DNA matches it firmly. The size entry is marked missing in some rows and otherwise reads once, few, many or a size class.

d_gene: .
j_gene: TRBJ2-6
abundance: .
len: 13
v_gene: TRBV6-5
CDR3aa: CAISYLGDNVLTF
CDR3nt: TGTGCCATCAGTTACCTAGGGGACAACGTCCTGACTTTC

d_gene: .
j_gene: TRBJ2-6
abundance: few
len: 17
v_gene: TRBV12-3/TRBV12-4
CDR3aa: CASSPQGRLSGANVLTF
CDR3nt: TGTGCCAGCAGCCCTCAGGGGAGGCTCTCCGGGGCCAACGTCCTGACTTTC

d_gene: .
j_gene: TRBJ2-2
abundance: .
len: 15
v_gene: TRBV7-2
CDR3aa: CASRSHIGFTGELFF
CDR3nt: TGTGCCAGCAGGTCCCACATCGGCTTTACCGGGGAGCTGTTTTTT

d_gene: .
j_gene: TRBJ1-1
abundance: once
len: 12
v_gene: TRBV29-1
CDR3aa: CSVEATQIEAFF
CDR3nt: TGCAGCGTTGAAGCTACCCAGATTGAAGCTTTCTTT

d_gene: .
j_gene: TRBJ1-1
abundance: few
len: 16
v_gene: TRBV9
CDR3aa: CASSPGWDGVNTEAFF
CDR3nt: TGTGCCAGCAGCCCGGGCTGGGACGGTGTGAACACTGAAGCTTTCTTT

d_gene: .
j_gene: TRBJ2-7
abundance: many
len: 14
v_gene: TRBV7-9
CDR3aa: CASSLGGLPYEQYF
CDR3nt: TGTGCCAGCAGCTTAGGCGGGCTACCTTACGAGCAGTACTTC

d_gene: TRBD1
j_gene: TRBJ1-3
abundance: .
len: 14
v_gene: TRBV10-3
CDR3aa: CAISSGTAGNTIYF
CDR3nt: TGTGCCATCAGTTCAGGGACAGCCGGAAACACCATATATTTT

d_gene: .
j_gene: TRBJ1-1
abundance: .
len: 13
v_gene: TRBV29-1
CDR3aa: CSVVGDGYTEAFF
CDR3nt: TGCAGCGTTGTGGGGGATGGCTACACTGAAGCTTTCTTT

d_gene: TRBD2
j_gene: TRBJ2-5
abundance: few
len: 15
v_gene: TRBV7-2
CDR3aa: CASSDGLAGLETQYF
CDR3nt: TGTGCCAGCAGCGATGGACTAGCGGGCCTGGAGACCCAGTACTTC

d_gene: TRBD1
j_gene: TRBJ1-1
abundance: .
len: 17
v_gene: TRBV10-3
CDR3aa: CAISAFLTGGPDTEAFF
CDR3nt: TGTGCCATCAGTGCCTTTTTGACAGGGGGCCCAGACACTGAAGCTTTCTTT

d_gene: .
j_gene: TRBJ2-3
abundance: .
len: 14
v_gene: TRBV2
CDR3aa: CASSGALHTDTQYF
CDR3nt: TGTGCCAGCAGTGGGGCGCTACACACAGATACGCAGTATTTT

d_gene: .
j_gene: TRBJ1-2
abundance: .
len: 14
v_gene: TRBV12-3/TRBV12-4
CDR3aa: CASSGRTAHYGYTF
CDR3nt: TGTGCCAGCAGTGGGCGGACAGCTCACTATGGCTACACCTTC

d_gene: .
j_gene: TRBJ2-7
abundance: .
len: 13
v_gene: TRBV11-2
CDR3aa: CASSLESQGEQYF
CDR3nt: TGTGCCAGCAGCTTAGAAAGCCAGGGCGAGCAGTACTTC

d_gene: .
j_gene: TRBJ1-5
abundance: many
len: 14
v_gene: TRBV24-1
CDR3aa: CATSASGPNQPQHF
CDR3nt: TGTGCCACCAGTGCCTCAGGACCCAATCAGCCCCAGCATTTT

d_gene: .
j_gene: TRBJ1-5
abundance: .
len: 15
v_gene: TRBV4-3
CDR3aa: CASSPTSYSNQPQHF
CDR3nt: TGCGCCAGCAGTCCGACATCGTATAGCAATCAGCCCCAGCATTTT

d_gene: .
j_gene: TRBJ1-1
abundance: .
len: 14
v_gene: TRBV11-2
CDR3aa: CASRYWGVATEAFF
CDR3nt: TGTGCCAGCAGATACTGGGGCGTTGCAACCGAAGCTTTCTTT

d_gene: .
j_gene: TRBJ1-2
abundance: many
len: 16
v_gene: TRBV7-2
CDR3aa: CASSASQGTPNYGYTF
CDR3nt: TGTGCCAGCAGCGCCTCCCAGGGAACTCCTAACTATGGCTACACCTTC

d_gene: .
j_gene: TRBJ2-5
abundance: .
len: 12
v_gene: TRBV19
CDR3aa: CASGPPGETQYF
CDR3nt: TGTGCCAGCGGACCCCCCGGAGAGACCCAGTACTTC

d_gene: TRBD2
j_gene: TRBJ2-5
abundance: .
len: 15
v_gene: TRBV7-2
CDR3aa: CASSRLAGGLETQYF
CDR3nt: TGTGCCAGCAGTCGTCTAGCGGGGGGGCTAGAGACCCAGTACTTC

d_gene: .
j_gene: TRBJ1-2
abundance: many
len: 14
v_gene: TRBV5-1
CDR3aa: CASSLEGRNYGYTF
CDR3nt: TGTGCCAGCAGCTTAGAAGGACGGAACTATGGCTACACCTTC

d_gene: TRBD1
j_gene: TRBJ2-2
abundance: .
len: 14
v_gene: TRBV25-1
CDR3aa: CATRTGYFGGELFF
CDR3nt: TGTGCCACCAGGACAGGGTATTTTGGCGGGGAGCTGTTTTTT

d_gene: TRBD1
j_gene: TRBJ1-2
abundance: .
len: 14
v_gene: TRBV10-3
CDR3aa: CAIKRQRGGDGYTF
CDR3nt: TGTGCCATCAAGAGGCAAAGAGGGGGCGATGGCTACACCTTC

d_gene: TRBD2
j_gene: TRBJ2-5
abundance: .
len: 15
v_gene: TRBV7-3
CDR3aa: CASSLSGGTKETQYF
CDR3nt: TGTGCCAGCAGCTTAAGTGGCGGGACTAAAGAGACCCAGTACTTC

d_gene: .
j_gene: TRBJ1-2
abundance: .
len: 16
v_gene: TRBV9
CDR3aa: CASSQDRHARKDGYTF
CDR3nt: TGTGCCAGCAGCCAAGACCGCCACGCACGAAAGGATGGCTACACCTTC

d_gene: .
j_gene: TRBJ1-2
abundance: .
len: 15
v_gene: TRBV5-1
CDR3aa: CASSQEATDVDGYTF
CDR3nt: TGCGCCAGCAGCCAAGAGGCGACTGACGTCGATGGCTACACCTTC

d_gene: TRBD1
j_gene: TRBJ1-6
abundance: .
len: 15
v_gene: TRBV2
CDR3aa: CASSRQGAKNSPLHF
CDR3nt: TGTGCCAGCAGTAGACAGGGGGCAAAAAATTCACCCCTCCACTTT

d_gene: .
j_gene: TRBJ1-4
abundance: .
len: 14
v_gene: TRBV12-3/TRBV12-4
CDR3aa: CASSFSGEGEKLFF
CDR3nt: TGTGCCAGCAGTTTTTCAGGGGAAGGGGAAAAACTGTTTTTT

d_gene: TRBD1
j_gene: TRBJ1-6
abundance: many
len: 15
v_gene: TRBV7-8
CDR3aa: CASSLDRGEDSPLHF
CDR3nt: TGTGCCAGCAGCTTGGACAGGGGGGAGGATTCACCCCTCCACTTT

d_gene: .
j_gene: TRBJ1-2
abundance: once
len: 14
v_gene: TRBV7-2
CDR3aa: CASSSRGADYGYTF
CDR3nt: TGTGCCAGCAGCTCCCGAGGAGCCGACTATGGCTACACCTTC

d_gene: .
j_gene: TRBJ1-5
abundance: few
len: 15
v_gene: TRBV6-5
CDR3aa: CASSTNLGGNQPQHF
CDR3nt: TGTGCCAGCAGCACCAACTTGGGTGGCAATCAGCCCCAGCATTTT

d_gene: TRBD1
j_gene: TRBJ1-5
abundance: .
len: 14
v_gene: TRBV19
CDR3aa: CASRYSRGPGPQHF
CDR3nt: TGTGCCAGTAGGTATAGTAGGGGGCCCGGGCCCCAGCATTTT

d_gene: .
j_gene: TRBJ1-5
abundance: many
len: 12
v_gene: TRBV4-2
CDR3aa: CASSEGGKPQHF
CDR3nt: TGTGCCAGCAGCGAGGGGGGAAAGCCCCAGCATTTT

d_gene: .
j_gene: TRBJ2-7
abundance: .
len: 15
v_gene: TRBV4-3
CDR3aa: CASSQDIGENYEQYF
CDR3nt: TGCGCCAGCAGCCAAGATATAGGAGAGAACTACGAGCAGTACTTC

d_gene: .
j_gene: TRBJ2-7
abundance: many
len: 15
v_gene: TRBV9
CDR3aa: CASSVDRESSYEQYF
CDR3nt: TGTGCCAGCAGCGTAGACAGGGAGAGCTCCTACGAGCAGTACTTC

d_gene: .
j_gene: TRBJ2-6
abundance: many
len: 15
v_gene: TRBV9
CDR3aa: CASSVGVSGANVLTF
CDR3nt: TGTGCCAGCAGCGTGGGAGTCTCTGGGGCCAACGTCCTGACTTTC

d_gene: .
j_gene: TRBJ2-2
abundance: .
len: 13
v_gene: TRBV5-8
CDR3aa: CASTPMGAGELFF
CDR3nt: TGCGCCAGCACACCAATGGGGGCCGGGGAGCTGTTTTTT

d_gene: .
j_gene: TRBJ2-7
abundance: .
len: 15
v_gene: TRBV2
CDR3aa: CASSDIGISTYEQYF
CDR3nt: TGTGCCAGCAGTGATATCGGGATCTCTACCTACGAGCAGTACTTC